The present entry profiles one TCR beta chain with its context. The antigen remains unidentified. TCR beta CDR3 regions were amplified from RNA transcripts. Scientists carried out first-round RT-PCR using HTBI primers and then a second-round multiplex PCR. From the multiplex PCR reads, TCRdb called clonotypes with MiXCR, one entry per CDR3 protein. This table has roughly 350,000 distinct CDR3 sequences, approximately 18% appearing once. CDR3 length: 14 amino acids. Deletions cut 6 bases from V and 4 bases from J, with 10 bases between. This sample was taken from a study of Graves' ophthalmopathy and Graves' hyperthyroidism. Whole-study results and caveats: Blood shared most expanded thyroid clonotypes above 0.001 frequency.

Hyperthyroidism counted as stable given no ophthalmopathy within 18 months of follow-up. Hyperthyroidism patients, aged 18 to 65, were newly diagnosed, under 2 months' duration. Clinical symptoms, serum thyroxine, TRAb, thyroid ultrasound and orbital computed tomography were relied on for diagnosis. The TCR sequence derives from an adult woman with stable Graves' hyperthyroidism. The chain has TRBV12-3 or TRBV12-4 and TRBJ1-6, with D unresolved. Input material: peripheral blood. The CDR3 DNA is TGTGCCAGCAGCTCCCAGGTTTATAATTCACCCCTCCACTTT. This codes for CASSSQVYNSPLHF.